Presented here are 14 T cell receptor beta chains from one specimen sequenced in a study of OX40 agonist ivuxolimab in advanced cancers. The method was the immunoSEQ multiplex PCR assay. The table was pulled from immuneACCESS by TCRdb, which kept in-frame rearrangements only. Such tables lose some clones; where checked, under half of the loss comes from unresolved V genes, and the rest has no known cause. This sample holds 47,000 or so clones; about 90% were observed only once. Jointly, the top ten make up 47% of the sample. Sequenced material: CD4+ or CD8+ T cells sorted from blood, taken in a trial of the OX40 agonist ivuxolimab. The receptor source for this set is an adult with an advanced solid tumor such as melanoma, head and neck, liver or kidney cancer.

CDR3 coding DNA: TGTGCCACCACCGGGACAGGACGTAACTATGGCTACACCTTC. It codes for CATTGTGRNYGYTF. This sequence joins TRBV28 and TRBJ1-2, with 8 positions matching TRBD1. Germline V lookup: CDR1 MDHEN, CDR2 SYDVKM. V shed 10 bases, J shed 1 base, and the junction held 8 bases outside the gene matches. The CDR3 has 14 amino acids.

This clone was seen just once. This sequence joins TRBV6-1 and TRBJ2-5, with D perhaps assigned TRBD1 or TRBD2 (6 bases each). CDR1 MNHNS and CDR2 SASEGT come from the germline V gene. Trimming removed 2 bases at V and 2 bases at J, with 21 bases between. CDR3 length equals 18 residues. CDR3 nucleotides: TGTGCCAGCAGTGAAACGGTGAGGGGGGAGACGCTTCAAGAGACCCAGTACTTC. This translates into CASSETVRGETLQETQYF.

The chain has TRBV6-5 and TRBJ1-2, with unresolved D. Germline V gene sequence: CDR1 MNHEY, CDR2 SVGAGI. Deletions cut 6 bases from V and 5 bases from J, with 16 bases between. The CDR3 spans 14 residues. CDR3: CASRDTGKGYGYTF. In DNA form, the CDR3 reads TGTGCCAGCAGAGACACCGGGAAGGGATATGGCTACACCTTC.

The V and J genes are TRBV4-3 and TRBJ2-2; 8 positions match TRBD1. This CDR3 is built from 16 residues. Germline CDR1 and CDR2: LGHNA and YSLEER. V lost 0 bases, J lost 6 bases, and 6 bases stayed unmatched. DNA of the CDR3: TGCGCCAGCAGCCAAGATCCAGGGGGCTCGGCCGGGGAGCTGTTTTTT. The encoded protein is CASSQDPGGSAGELFF.

This chain connects TRBV29-1 to TRBJ1-2; TRBD1 matches at 8 bases. This CDR3 has 14 amino acids. Germline V gene sequence: CDR1 SQVTM, CDR2 ANQGSEA. V shed 2 bases, J shed 5 bases, and the junction held 7 bases outside the gene matches. In DNA, the CDR3 is TGCAGCGTTGAATCCGGACAGGGCTCATATGGCTACACCTTC. Translating it yields CSVESGQGSYGYTF.

This rearrangement joins TRBV7-8 to TRBJ1-1; TRBD1 is a possible D gene (5 bases). Germline assignment: CDR1 SGHVS and CDR2 FQNEAQ. Trimming removed 1 base at V and 5 bases at J, with 11 bases between. This CDR3 spans 14 amino acids. CDR3 in DNA: TGTGCCAGCAGCTTAGGATGGGGGACGACTGAAGCTTTCTTT. It codes for CASSLGWGTTEAFF.

Concerning this clone: The junction does not match germline at one end; this may be a read error. This sample includes further DNA sequences coding for the same CDR3. The chain couples TRBV7-3 to TRBJ2-5; D ambiguous. From germline, CDR1 is SGHTA and CDR2 FQGTGA. This CDR3 comprises 15 residues. Written as DNA, the CDR3 is TGCGCCAGCAGCTTTAAAGCCGGTCTCCAAGAGACCCAGTACTTC. This translates into CASSFKAGLQETQYF.

The V call is TRBV18, the J call TRBJ2-7; D may be TRBD1 (6 bases). CDR3 length equals 12 residues. Germline values: CDR1 KGHSH, CDR2 LQKENI. V lost 6 bases to trimming and J lost 3 bases, with 9 bases between them. The CDR3 DNA sequence: TGTGCCAGCTCGTCGGGACACTACGAGCAGTACTTC. The encoded protein is CASSSGHYEQYF.

The rearrangement joins TRBV4-1 to TRBJ1-1; no clear D. Germline V CDR1 and CDR2: MGHRA, YSYEKL. The germline V and J ends were trimmed by 6 bases and 2 bases, with 13 bases remaining between them. This CDR3 spans 14 amino acids. The CDR3 DNA follows: TGCGCCAGCAGTACGGACGCCTTCAACACTGAAGCTTTCTTT. Translating gives CASSTDAFNTEAFF.

The J gene is TRBJ2-2, the V gene TRBV11-3; 9 bases match TRBD1. CDR1 SGHNT and CDR2 YENEEA come from the germline V gene. J was trimmed by 5 bases and V by 5 bases; bases with no gene match: 3. CDR3 size: 14 residues. The CDR3 protein is CASSPDRGTGELFF. The CDR3 nucleotides are TGTGCCAGCAGCCCCGACAGGGGGACCGGGGAGCTGTTTTTT.

The gene calls are TRBV19 and TRBJ1-2; D possibly corresponds to TRBD1 (6 bases). This CDR3 is built from 14 residues. V was clipped by 6 bases and J by 3 bases, with 14 bases between them. Germline loops: CDR1 LNHDA, CDR2 SQIVND (reference sequence). CDR3 DNA: TGTGCCAGTAGATCGGACAGCAGTTACTATGGCTACACCTTC. Translating it yields CASRSDSSYYGYTF.

The chain has TRBV28 and TRBJ2-7; 11 bases fit TRBD2. Germline V gene sequence: CDR1 MDHEN, CDR2 SYDVKM. With 6 bases clipped from V and 6 bases from J, the junction kept 1 base outside the gene matches. This CDR3 contains 12 residues. The CDR3 bases are TGTGCCAGCAGCGGACTAGCGGGCGAGCAGTACTTC. It encodes CASSGLAGEQYF. The entire variable domain, with the rest obtained from reference TRBV28 and TRBJ2-7, is as follows: DVKVTQSSRYLVKRTGEKVFLECVQDMDHENMFWYRQDPGLGLRLIYFSYDVKMKEKGDIPEGYSVSREKKERFSLILESASTNQTSMYLCASSGLAGEQYFGPGTRLTVT.

The gene calls are TRBV27 and TRBJ2-2; D remains ambiguous. The CDR3 spans 15 residues. The V end lost 5 bases, the J end lost 5 bases, and 15 bases lay between the germline ends. The V gene's germline CDR1 is MNHEY and CDR2 SMNVEV (reference sequence). CDR3 region: CASSIIPDGTGELFF. The DNA for the CDR3 is TGTGCCAGCAGTATTATCCCTGATGGGACCGGGGAGCTGTTTTTT.

J is TRBJ1-2 and V is TRBV7-2; D unclear. Germline V gene sequence: CDR1 SGHTA, CDR2 FQGNSA. V lost 2 bases and J lost 2, with 9 bases in between. This CDR3 region has 14 residues. CDR3 nucleotide sequence: TGTGCCAGCAGCTTATGGGGTCCCAACTATGGCTACACCTTC. Amino acid sequence: CASSLWGPNYGYTF.